Included here is one TCR beta chain sequence, with context. What it binds is unknown. The data were obtained in a study of cytomegalovirus exposure and HLA in healthy donors. Study background: From HLA-typed donors, an early data release held about 85 million unique TCRs.

Germline V gene sequence: CDR1 SGDLS, CDR2 YYNGEE. The CDR3 length is 15 residues. Trimming removed 6 bases at V and 4 bases at J, with 18 bases between. Whole-study results and caveats: A later analysis linked some 17,000 TCR beta sequences to HLA alleles at 0.05 false discovery rate. Researchers had no immune exposure information except CMV serostatus available.

The PCR ran on 60 Vbeta and 13 Jbeta primers. Sequenced by immunoSEQ multiplex PCR; TCRdb stores in-frame clones only, minus some. The sample lists approximately 90,000 clones; roughly 79% were seen once. The gene calls are TRBV9 and TRBJ2-3; TRBD2 is a possible D gene (5 bases). Sequencing was done on a sample of PBMCs. This sequence originates from a male donor in good health and CMV-seronegative. For the CDR3, the DNA is TGTGCCAGCAACGATCTAGGAGCGGATGCAGATACGCAGTATTTT. It specifies CASNDLGADADTQYF.